This passage covers 26 T cell receptor beta chains from one sample sequenced in a study of blood T cell repertoires in COVID-19 (dated by TCRdb to about 2020). Receptors were amplified or captured by the immunoSEQ multiplex PCR assay. TCRdb limited this immuneACCESS table to in-frame rearrangements with V and J called. A share of clones is missing; checked studies link under half to unresolved V genes, and the rest is unexplained. The sample contains approximately 150,000 clones, 81% of them found a single time. The ten largest account for approximately 9.9% of the sample. Sequencing was done on a sample of peripheral blood. Receptors were obtained from a man in his sixties with active or convalescent COVID-19.

The chain is built from TRBV27 and TRBJ2-2; 7 bases are a match to TRBD2. CDR1 is MNHEY and CDR2 is SMNVEV in the germline V gene (reference sequence). The CDR3 runs 15 residues. The V segment lost 5 bases and the J segment 1 base; nucleotides outside the gene matches: 4. The CDR3 DNA reads as TGTGCCAGCAGTAAACTAGCGATGAACACCGGGGAGCTGTTTTTT. This sequence encodes CASSKLAMNTGELFF.

The rearrangement uses TRBV5-1 and TRBJ2-3; maybe TRBD2 (6 bases). V lost 4 bases and J 0 bases, leaving 15 bases between the germline ends. The germline V gene encodes CDR1 SGHRS and CDR2 YFSETQ. The CDR3 runs to 16 residues. The CDR3 coding sequence is TGCGCCAGCAGCCTCCCCTTGGGGACTAGCACAGATACGCAGTATTTT. It specifies CASSLPLGTSTDTQYF.

This clone occurred once. The gene calls are TRBV7-9 and TRBJ2-7; TRBD1 might be the D (5 bases). V was shortened by 1 base and J by 1 base, with 11 bases between the two germline ends. The CDR3 has 15 residues. Per germline, CDR1 SEHNR and CDR2 FQNEAQ (reference sequence). The CDR3 sequence: CASSLGETASYEQYF. CDR3 in DNA: TGTGCCAGCAGCTTAGGTGAGACAGCATCCTACGAGCAGTACTTC. Using reference TRBV7-9 and TRBJ2-7 for the parts outside the CDR3, the full variable domain is DTGVSQNPRHKITKRGQNVTFRCDPISEHNRLYWYRQTLGQGPEFLTYFQNEAQLEKSRLLSDRFSAERPKGSFSTLEIQRTEQGDSAMYLCASSLGETASYEQYFGPGTRLTVT.

This clone was counted a single time. This rearrangement joins TRBV5-6 to TRBJ1-6, with 11 positions matching TRBD1. With V trimmed by 4 bases and J by 6 bases, 6 bases remained unmatched. Germline V gene lookup returns CDR1 SGHDT and CDR2 YYEEEE. The CDR3 is 16 amino acids. As DNA, the CDR3 is TGTGCCAGCAGCGAAGCCGGGACAGGGGGTAATTCACCCCTCCACTTT. Translating it yields CASSEAGTGGNSPLHF.

The table lists this clone with a count of one. This chain links TRBV19 with TRBJ1-1; 7 bases are a match to TRBD1. The CDR3 sequence is 16 residues long. After removal of 3 bases from V and 5 bases from J, the junction contained 12 bases not matched to a gene. The V gene's germline CDR1 is LNHDA and CDR2 SQIVND (reference sequence). This CDR3 is CASSISTGQRVTEAFF. The CDR3 DNA follows: TGTGCCAGTAGTATTAGTACGGGACAGCGAGTGACTGAAGCTTTCTTT.

This chain joins TRBV10-3 and TRBJ1-1, with 7 nucleotides matching TRBD1. Losses at the gene ends were 6 bases for V and 4 bases for J; bases not matched to a gene: 2. Germline CDR1 and CDR2: ENHRY and SYGVKD. The CDR3 totals 12 residues. The CDR3 region has the DNA TGTGCCATCAGGGCAGGGGGCACTGAAGCTTTCTTT. It specifies CAIRAGGTEAFF.

The J gene is TRBJ2-1, the V gene TRBV5-1; 12 positions match TRBD1. Germline CDR1 and CDR2: SGHRS and YFSETQ. The CDR3 covers 15 residues. V lost 4 bases and J lost 8; bases outside the gene matches: 7. The CDR3: CASSVLGTGGYEQFF. The CDR3 region has the DNA TGCGCCAGCAGCGTCCTCGGGACAGGGGGCTATGAGCAGTTCTTC.

The chain uses TRBV7-9 and TRBJ2-5, with 7 bases that match TRBD2. The junction had 3 bases not matched to a gene; V was cut back by 1 base and J by 1 base. CDR1 and CDR2 from the germline V gene are SEHNR and FQNEAQ (reference sequence). The CDR3 has 15 residues. As DNA, the CDR3 is TGTGCCAGCAGCTTAGAAGGGACTACCCAAGAGACCCAGTACTTC. This gives the protein CASSLEGTTQETQYF.

The CDR3 DNA sequence: TGTGCCAGCAGCAAGGGGGCAGCCAGCAATCAGCCCCAGCATTTT. This sequence encodes CASSKGAASNQPQHF. The chain carries TRBV21-1 and TRBJ1-5; TRBD1 was called by the table and not checked on the DNA. TRBV21-1 represents a pseudogene. The CDR3 spans 15 residues.

V and J are TRBV5-1 and TRBJ1-1, with TRBD1 identical over 9 bases. The CDR3 totals 13 residues. Germline CDR1 is SGHRS and CDR2 is YFSETQ. Germline trimming cut 6 bases from V and 8 bases from J; bases unmatched to any gene: 8. In DNA form, the CDR3 reads TGCGCCAGCACCCTGGACAGGGGAACAGAAGCTTTCTTT. It translates to CASTLDRGTEAFF.

The chain employs TRBV19 and TRBJ2-1; the D is unclear. The CDR3 covers 15 residues. V lost 3 bases and J 3 bases, leaving 12 bases between the germline ends. The germline gives CDR1 LNHDA, CDR2 SQIVND (reference sequence). The chain's CDR3 is CASSISQAHYNEQFF. CDR3 DNA: TGTGCCAGTAGTATCTCCCAGGCTCACTACAATGAGCAGTTCTTC. The variable domain in full, completed from reference TRBV19 and TRBJ2-1, reads DGGITQSPKYLFRKEGQNVTLSCEQNLNHDAMYWYRQDPGQGLRLIYYSQIVNDFQKGDIAEGYSVSREKKESFPLTVTSAQKNPTAFYLCASSISQAHYNEQFFGPGTRLTVL.

V usage is TRBV3-1 (or the pseudogene TRBV3-2) and J usage is TRBJ1-3; 9 bases match TRBD1. Trimming took 4 bases from V and 0 from J; bases not matched to a gene: 16. Germline V gene data show CDR1 as LGHDT and CDR2 as YNNKEL (reference sequence). This CDR3 region has 20 residues. CDR3 region: CASSRLGQGILQSSGNTIYF. CDR3 DNA: TGTGCCAGCAGCCGCCTGGGACAGGGAATACTTCAATCCTCTGGAAACACCATATATTTT.

Turning to this clone: Germline and junction disagree at one end, which may indicate a read error. Here the CDR3 DNA reads TGTGCCAGCAGCTTAGACAGGGTCCACGAGCAGTACTTC. It translates to CASSLDRVHEQYF. V usage is TRBV12-3 or TRBV12-4 and J usage is TRBJ2-7; 7 bases agree with TRBD1. CDR3 length equals 13 residues.

This chain connects TRBV7-3 to TRBJ2-5; D perhaps matches TRBD1 (6 bases). Trimming took off 0 bases at V and 5 bases at J, with 13 bases between the two ends. The CDR3 extends over 15 amino acids. From germline, CDR1 is SGHTA and CDR2 FQGTGA. The chain's CDR3 is CASSLTADRWETQYF. The DNA of the CDR3 is TGTGCCAGCAGCTTAACGGCGGACAGATGGGAGACCCAGTACTTC. Full variable domain (rest looked up from reference TRBV7-3 and TRBJ2-5): GAGVSQTPSNKVTEKGKYVELRCDPISGHTALYWYRQSLGQGPEFLIYFQGTGAADDSGLPNDRFFAVRPEGSVSTLKIQRTERGDSAVYLCASSLTADRWETQYFGPGTRLLVL.

The chain uses TRBV10-3 and TRBJ2-3, with D tentatively TRBD2 (6 bases). Germline CDR1 and CDR2: ENHRY and SYGVKD. This CDR3 contains 14 residues. V gave up 10 bases and J gave up 0 bases, with 14 bases separating them. CDR3 region: CATRPGLSTDTQYF. In DNA, the CDR3 is TGTGCCACACGACCGGGACTTAGCACAGATACGCAGTATTTT.

This clone was detected only a few times. The V call is TRBV10-1, the J call TRBJ2-5; D might be TRBD2 (5 bases). V lost 2 bases and J 1 base, leaving 11 bases between the germline ends. There are 15 residues in the CDR3. CDR1 is WNHNN, CDR2 SYGVQD, per germline (reference sequence). The CDR3 is CASSEGVGSQETQYF. The CDR3 DNA reads as TGCGCCAGCAGTGAGGGTGTAGGGAGCCAAGAGACCCAGTACTTC.

CDR3 region: CASSKSGTGGFPVTGELFF. The CDR3 DNA reads as TGTGCCAGCAGCAAGTCCGGGACAGGGGGTTTTCCGGTCACCGGGGAGCTGTTTTTT. The chain combines TRBV21-1 with TRBJ2-2; TRBD1 was called by the table and not checked on the DNA. TRBV21-1 is a pseudogene segment. The CDR3 consists of 19 residues.

A single count supports this clone. The chain joins TRBV24-1 to TRBJ2-1, with 9 bases identical to TRBD1. V trimming: 3 bases; J trimming: 2 bases; junction bases outside the gene matches: 7. CDR1 KGHDR and CDR2 SFDVKD come from the germline V gene. The CDR3 contains 17 residues. CDR3 nucleotides: TGTGCCACCAGTGATAGCTGGACAGGGGTTACCTACAATGAGCAGTTCTTC. Translating gives CATSDSWTGVTYNEQFF.

The gene calls are TRBV18 and TRBJ1-2; TRBD1 might be the D (5 bases). Germline V CDR1 and CDR2: KGHSH, LQKENI. This CDR3 has 15 residues. V was shortened by 0 bases and J by 4 bases, with 12 bases between the two germline ends. The CDR3 reads CASSPPAQGGYGYTF. The CDR3 DNA reads as TGTGCCAGCTCACCACCAGCTCAGGGAGGCTATGGCTACACCTTC.

The gene calls are TRBV2 and TRBJ1-5; TRBD1 matches 8 bases. CDR1 and CDR2 (germline): SNHLY, FYNNEI. V shed 7 bases, J shed 1 base, and the junction held 6 bases outside the gene matches. The length of the CDR3 is 15 residues. CDR3 bases: TGTGCCAGCACCACCCGGACAGGGAGCAATCAGCCCCAGCATTTT. Protein product: CASTTRTGSNQPQHF.

This clone appeared once. V is TRBV28 and J is TRBJ1-2; 12 bases align to TRBD1. The germline V gene encodes CDR1 MDHEN and CDR2 SYDVKM. The CDR3 consists of 17 residues. Trimming at V came to 6 bases and at J to 0 bases, leaving 8 bases not matched to a gene. DNA of the CDR3: TGTGCCAGCAGCTCTCCGGGACAGGGGGCAGCTAACTATGGCTACACCTTC. Amino acids: CASSSPGQGAANYGYTF.

This clone is a singleton in its sample. The rearrangement uses TRBV5-1 and TRBJ1-4; D unclear. The V end was cut by 4 bases, the J end by 5 bases, with 12 bases between. The germline gives CDR1 SGHRS, CDR2 YFSETQ. The CDR3 runs 14 residues. CDR3 sequence reads: CASSPAAANEKLFF. The DNA for the CDR3 is TGCGCCAGCAGCCCGGCGGCAGCGAATGAAAAACTGTTTTTT.

This clone came up once. This chain's CDR3 is CSASGGLLNTEAFF. The CDR3 DNA reads as TGCAGTGCTAGTGGGGGACTCTTGAACACTGAAGCTTTCTTT. V is TRBV20-1 and J is TRBJ1-1; weak D call: TRBD1 (5 bases). The germline V gene has CDR1 DFQATT and CDR2 SNEGSKA (reference sequence). With 3 bases removed from V and 0 bases from J, the gap between germline ends came to 11 bases. The CDR3 covers 14 residues.

In this sample, this clone turned up a few times. The V call is TRBV25-1, the J call TRBJ1-4; 7 nucleotides match TRBD1. Unmatched junction bases numbered 4, after V lost 2 bases and J lost 4 bases. The germline V gene encodes CDR1 MGHDK and CDR2 SYGVNS. The CDR3 spans 15 residues. The CDR3, as DNA: TGTGCCAGCAGTGAAGCCAACAGGGGTAATGAAAAACTGTTTTTT. Its translation: CASSEANRGNEKLFF. The full variable domain, completed using reference TRBV25-1 and TRBJ1-4, is EADIYQTPRYLVIGTGKKITLECSQTMGHDKMYWYQQDPGMELHLIHYSYGVNSTEKGDLSSESTVSRIRTEHFPLTLESARPSHTSQYLCASSEANRGNEKLFFGSGTQLSVL.

Here the CDR3 DNA reads TGTGCCTGCCCATGCGGACAGATGAACACTGAAGCTTTCTTT. It translates to CACPCGQMNTEAFF. The chain uses TRBV30 and TRBJ1-1, with a possible D match to TRBD1 (6 bases). V lost 6 bases to trimming and J lost 0 bases, with 14 bases between them. The CDR3 sequence is 14 residues long. Germline CDR1 reads GTSNPN; CDR2 reads SVGIG (reference sequence). The entire variable domain, with the rest obtained from reference TRBV30 and TRBJ1-1, is as follows: SQTIHQWPATLVQPVGSPLSLECTVEGTSNPNLYWYRQAAGRGLQLLFYSVGIGQISSEVPQNLSASRPQDRQFILSSKKLLLSDSGFYLCACPCGQMNTEAFFGQGTRLTVV.

The CDR3 DNA reads as TGCGCCAGCGTACTAGCGGCCATGGGAGATACGCAGTATTTT. Amino acid sequence: CASVLAAMGDTQYF. V gene TRBV5-1 combines with J gene TRBJ2-3; 8 bases map to TRBD2. This CDR3 contains 14 residues. Per the germline V gene, CDR1 is SGHRS and CDR2 is YFSETQ. The junction had 9 bases not matched to a gene; V was cut back by 7 bases and J by 5 bases.